This T cell receptor (beta chain) was profiled in a study of vaccination and CD4 T cells after COVID-19. Study-level background: Six males and four females, two Hispanic, made up the convalescents. For control cultures, the treatment was a CEFX pool, an HIV-1 Nef pool, or no peptide.

A word on this clonotype: The antigen remains unidentified.

This CDR3 is built from 14 residues. Trimming stripped 5 bases from V and 4 bases from J, with 15 bases between. From germline, CDR1 is MNHNS and CDR2 SASEGT. An Oncomine TCR Beta short-read assay was used to sequence the DNA from cultured CD4+ T cells. TCRdb reanalysed the PCR reads using MiXCR and keeps one entry per CDR3 protein. The sample has some 20,000 distinct CDR3 sequences; approximately 48% are singletons. Treatment noted: roughly 11-day PBMC culture with coronavirus spike peptide pools or control peptides (ViraFEST assay). With peptide pools, ViraFEST first expanded antigen-specific T cells and afterwards sequenced their TCRs.

Source: CD4+ T cells from blood, cultured in vitro, taken after SARS-CoV-2 vaccination. The chain has TRBV6-1 and TRBJ2-7, with a weak D call TRBD1 (6 bases). The clonotype originates from a human donor who had recovered from COVID-19. The CDR3 loop is CASSPLRTVYEQYF. The CDR3, as DNA: TGTGCCAGCAGTCCACTACGGACAGTTTACGAGCAGTACTTC.